The following is a T cell receptor (beta chain) sequence with its context. Its antigen specificity is not known. Per-base qualities were not stored, and no clone one base away is much larger. Collaborating institutions collected whole blood in K2EDTA tubes following their own protocols. For TCRbeta analysis, collaborators shipped samples in one of three forms: frozen whole blood, isolated PBMCs, or DNA extracted from either of those sample types. This specimen comes from a study of blood T cell repertoires in COVID-19 (dated by TCRdb to between 2020 and 2021). For the wider study: Samples from collaborators originated in the United States, Italy and Spain and spanned both the acute and convalescent phases of COVID-19. The material from the prospective study consisted of cDNA or gDNA derived from T cells, B-cell-depleted T cells, or PBMCs. Subjects who had been exposed to COVID-19, were actively infected with it, or had recovered from it provided the deeply sampled blood TCRbeta repertoires that made up the dataset. The repertoires were released in a freely available public database intended as a resource for research on the immune response to SARS-CoV-2. The samples were drawn from two sources: the first 160 participants of the ongoing ImmuneRACE study, and 1,000 to 1,500 subjects contributed by 6 global collaborators. Nearly every sample came with metadata listing a de-identified subject ID, COVID-19 status, age in years and sex. HLA class I and class II types, where available, came from metadata supplied by the sample provider rather than from assay-based typing. The study at large found these results: How much clinical and demographic metadata was included differed by source and by participant, and the metadata was provided uncurated.

TCRbeta CDR3 regions were amplified from genomic DNA by means of the immunoSEQ Assay, a bias-controlled multiplex PCR. Per the original workflow: The number of nucleated cells in each sample was estimated by amplification of reference gene primers within the assay. To quantify the absolute abundance of each unique TCRbeta CDR3 rearrangement, sequence reads were collapsed and filtered. For each sample, productive Simpson clonality was calculated as the square root of Simpson's diversity index over productive rearrangements. TCRdb's version of the immuneACCESS table is confined to in-frame rearrangements and falls short of the full clone set. An unresolved V gene accounts for under half of the shortfall where checked; the remainder is of unknown origin. V and J calls and clone size follow that table, whereas D and trimming were derived from the DNA. This sample comprises about 480,000 clones, roughly 91% of them detected only once. The top ten hold 4% to 4.5% of the sample.

The sample was peripheral blood. The TCR sequence derives from a woman in her 30s with acute or convalescent COVID-19.

The sequence in DNA is TGTGCCAGCAGCAAAGCGGACACGCTCGGACAGCCCCAGCATTTT. Translated, it reads CASSKADTLGQPQHF. Here the chain combines TRBV21-1 and TRBJ1-5; the table gives TRBD1 as D, unverified against the DNA. TRBV21-1 is a pseudogene locus. The CDR3 runs 15 amino acids, cysteine and phenylalanine included. CDR3 DNA only is kept here, 45 bases in frame from base 1.